The rows below give T cell receptor beta chains drawn from one sample of a study of T-cell reconstitution after alpha-beta-depleted transplantation in children. TCRdb redid the calling of the PCR reads with MiXCR, one entry per CDR3 protein. The repertoire holds almost 500,000 distinct CDR3 sequences, with about an eighth as singletons. Specimen: PBMCs from the stem cell graft donor, collected from the stem cell graft. Receptors were obtained from a human donor who donated a stem cell graft to a child with combined immunodeficiency. CDR3s include the opening cysteine and the closing phenylalanine or tryptophan. A D gene is named only where the DNA matches it firmly. Clone size, where shown, is once, few, many, or a class for clones that have expanded.

v_gene: TRBV9
j_gene: TRBJ2-1
d_gene: NA
abundance: NA
CDR3aa: CASSVAGIPYNEQFF
CDR3nt: TGTGCCAGCAGCGTAGCCGGGATCCCCTACAATGAGCAGTTCTTC

v_gene: TRBV3-1
j_gene: TRBJ2-1
d_gene: NA
abundance: NA
CDR3aa: CACCPRRREVDEQFF
CDR3nt: TGTGCCTGCTGCCCCCGACGGCGAGAGGTGGATGAGCAGTTCTTC

v_gene: TRBV5-6
j_gene: TRBJ1-1
d_gene: NA
abundance: NA
CDR3aa: CASSFRVGLKSNTEAFF
CDR3nt: TGTGCCAGCAGCTTTAGGGTTGGTTTAAAATCGAACACTGAAGCTTTCTTT

v_gene: TRBV12-3/TRBV12-4
j_gene: TRBJ2-7
d_gene: TRBD1
abundance: NA
CDR3aa: CASSLRQGYSYEQYF
CDR3nt: TGTGCCAGCAGCCTTCGACAGGGGTATTCCTACGAGCAGTACTTC

v_gene: TRBV12-3/TRBV12-4
j_gene: TRBJ1-6
d_gene: NA
abundance: few
CDR3aa: CASGPGPGTKSPLHF
CDR3nt: TGTGCCAGCGGACCGGGACCCGGAACCAAATCACCCCTCCACTTT

v_gene: TRBV12-3/TRBV12-4
j_gene: TRBJ2-1
d_gene: NA
abundance: NA
CDR3aa: CASSRSALGRDEQFF
CDR3nt: TGTGCCAGCAGTCGGTCAGCTCTGGGCCGTGATGAGCAGTTCTTC

v_gene: TRBV20-1
j_gene: TRBJ2-3
d_gene: TRBD1
abundance: NA
CDR3aa: CSATSGTGTKDTQYF
CDR3nt: TGCAGTGCCACATCGGGGACAGGGACGAAAGATACGCAGTATTTT

v_gene: TRBV12-3/TRBV12-4
j_gene: TRBJ2-1
d_gene: TRBD1
abundance: many
CDR3aa: CASILDRGNEQFF
CDR3nt: TGTGCCAGCATCTTGGACAGGGGCAATGAGCAGTTCTTC

v_gene: TRBV11-2
j_gene: TRBJ2-2
d_gene: TRBD1
abundance: many
CDR3aa: CASSLEVRGHLAGELFF
CDR3nt: TGTGCCAGCAGCTTAGAAGTGAGGGGGCATCTGGCCGGGGAGCTGTTTTTT

v_gene: TRBV5-1
j_gene: TRBJ1-3
d_gene: NA
abundance: few
CDR3aa: CASSLEGGWSSGNTIYF
CDR3nt: TGCGCCAGCAGCTTGGAGGGGGGCTGGTCCTCTGGAAACACCATATATTTT

v_gene: TRBV6-1
j_gene: TRBJ1-2
d_gene: NA
abundance: NA
CDR3aa: CASGDTGPMAYGYTF
CDR3nt: TGTGCCAGCGGCGATACAGGGCCGATGGCTTATGGCTACACCTTC

v_gene: TRBV29-1
j_gene: TRBJ2-3
d_gene: NA
abundance: few
CDR3aa: CSVEGQGVPDTQYF
CDR3nt: TGCAGCGTTGAAGGTCAGGGTGTACCAGATACGCAGTATTTT

v_gene: TRBV28
j_gene: TRBJ2-1
d_gene: TRBD2
abundance: few
CDR3aa: CASSFSGRRYNEQFF
CDR3nt: TGTGCCAGCAGTTTTAGCGGGAGAAGGTACAATGAGCAGTTCTTC

v_gene: TRBV9
j_gene: TRBJ2-7
d_gene: NA
abundance: few
CDR3aa: CASSVGPTGGYEQYF
CDR3nt: TGTGCCAGCAGCGTAGGCCCAACCGGGGGCTACGAGCAGTACTTC

v_gene: TRBV4-2
j_gene: TRBJ2-5
d_gene: NA
abundance: NA
CDR3aa: CASSQGPQLLFPQETQYF
CDR3nt: TGTGCCAGCAGCCAAGGACCCCAGTTGCTCTTTCCCCAAGAGACCCAGTACTTC

v_gene: TRBV6-5
j_gene: TRBJ2-7
d_gene: TRBD2
abundance: many
CDR3aa: CASSLAGFSYEQYF
CDR3nt: TGTGCCAGCAGTTTAGCGGGATTCTCCTACGAGCAGTACTTC

v_gene: TRBV7-2
j_gene: TRBJ2-7
d_gene: NA
abundance: NA
CDR3aa: CASSLAGANYEQYF
CDR3nt: TGTGCCAGCAGCTTAGCGGGAGCCAACTACGAGCAGTACTTC

v_gene: TRBV27
j_gene: TRBJ2-3
d_gene: TRBD1
abundance: many
CDR3aa: CASSLYRGNTQYF
CDR3nt: TGTGCCAGCAGTCTCTACAGGGGGAATACGCAGTATTTT

v_gene: TRBV10-3
j_gene: TRBJ1-2
d_gene: NA
abundance: few
CDR3aa: CAISGVGGADGYTF
CDR3nt: TGTGCCATCAGTGGGGTAGGAGGGGCTGATGGCTACACCTTC

v_gene: TRBV29-1
j_gene: TRBJ2-3
d_gene: NA
abundance: few
CDR3aa: CSHLYLPTDTQYF
CDR3nt: TGCAGCCACCTTTACCTCCCGACAGATACGCAGTATTTT

v_gene: TRBV5-1
j_gene: TRBJ1-2
d_gene: TRBD1
abundance: NA
CDR3aa: CASSLVAARGLYGYTF
CDR3nt: TGCGCCAGCAGCTTGGTGGCAGCCAGGGGGCTTTATGGCTACACCTTC

v_gene: TRBV7-9
j_gene: TRBJ2-7
d_gene: NA
abundance: NA
CDR3aa: CASSLPSVSWGYEQYF
CDR3nt: TGTGCCAGCAGCTTACCCTCAGTAAGCTGGGGCTACGAGCAGTACTTC

v_gene: TRBV4-3
j_gene: TRBJ2-7
d_gene: NA
abundance: many
CDR3aa: CASSQDWVGTYLYEQYF
CDR3nt: TGCGCCAGCAGCCAAGATTGGGTCGGGACCTACCTATACGAGCAGTACTTC

v_gene: TRBV9
j_gene: TRBJ1-2
d_gene: NA
abundance: few
CDR3aa: CASSVAVGSNYGYTF
CDR3nt: TGTGCCAGCAGCGTAGCTGTTGGATCTAACTATGGCTACACCTTC

v_gene: TRBV20-1
j_gene: TRBJ2-7
d_gene: TRBD2
abundance: NA
CDR3aa: CSADQAAGAYEQYF
CDR3nt: TGCAGTGCTGACCAGGCGGCGGGGGCCTACGAGCAGTACTTC

v_gene: TRBV27
j_gene: TRBJ2-5
d_gene: TRBD1
abundance: many
CDR3aa: CASSYTGGRETQYF
CDR3nt: TGTGCCAGCAGTTATACAGGGGGCAGGGAGACCCAGTACTTC

v_gene: TRBV6-1
j_gene: TRBJ2-2
d_gene: NA
abundance: NA
CDR3aa: CASALEAPGAGELFF
CDR3nt: TGTGCCAGTGCGTTAGAAGCCCCCGGAGCCGGGGAGCTGTTTTTT

v_gene: TRBV4-3
j_gene: TRBJ2-4
d_gene: TRBD1
abundance: NA
CDR3aa: CASSPGQGRGGIQYF
CDR3nt: TGCGCCAGCAGCCCGGGACAGGGGAGAGGCGGCATTCAGTACTTC

v_gene: TRBV12-3/TRBV12-4
j_gene: TRBJ1-2
d_gene: NA
abundance: few
CDR3aa: CATNDVTGHYGYTF
CDR3nt: TGTGCCACTAACGATGTCACGGGACACTATGGCTACACCTTC

v_gene: TRBV4-3
j_gene: TRBJ2-1
d_gene: NA
abundance: few
CDR3aa: CASSQDLLVSEQFF
CDR3nt: TGCGCCAGCAGCCAAGATCTCCTAGTGAGCGAGCAGTTCTTC

v_gene: TRBV12-3/TRBV12-4
j_gene: TRBJ1-2
d_gene: NA
abundance: few
CDR3aa: CASSLGGGRYYAYYGYTF
CDR3nt: TGTGCCAGCAGTTTAGGGGGTGGACGATACTATGCTTACTATGGCTACACCTTC

v_gene: TRBV5-1
j_gene: TRBJ2-7
d_gene: NA
abundance: few
CDR3aa: CASSLGALRLGGGEQYF
CDR3nt: TGCGCCAGCAGCTTAGGGGCACTTCGCCTAGGTGGCGGCGAGCAGTACTTC

v_gene: TRBV6-5
j_gene: TRBJ2-1
d_gene: NA
abundance: many
CDR3aa: CASSYADEQFF
CDR3nt: TGTGCCAGCAGTTACGCGGATGAGCAGTTCTTC

v_gene: TRBV20-1
j_gene: TRBJ1-3
d_gene: NA
abundance: NA
CDR3aa: CSAWPLGIDGNTIYF
CDR3nt: TGCAGTGCTTGGCCCCTGGGAATCGATGGAAACACCATATATTTT

v_gene: TRBV11-3
j_gene: TRBJ2-6
d_gene: NA
abundance: few
CDR3aa: CASSTGGLSGGANVLTF
CDR3nt: TGTGCCAGCAGCACAGGAGGTCTTTCGGGGGGGGCCAACGTCCTGACTTTC

v_gene: TRBV12-3/TRBV12-4
j_gene: TRBJ2-1
d_gene: TRBD2
abundance: NA
CDR3aa: CASSLGTSGWYNEQFF
CDR3nt: TGTGCCAGCAGTTTAGGGACTAGCGGGTGGTACAATGAGCAGTTCTTC

v_gene: TRBV5-5
j_gene: TRBJ1-2
d_gene: TRBD1
abundance: many
CDR3aa: CASSLPGQGNYGYTF
CDR3nt: TGTGCCAGCAGCTTGCCTGGACAGGGGAACTATGGCTACACCTTC